The TCR beta chain described here comes from a study of blood T cell repertoires in COVID-19 (dated by TCRdb to the early 2020s). Background for the entire study: Samples covering the acute and convalescent phases of COVID-19 were provided by collaborators in the United States, Italy and Spain. The sample metadata nearly always contained a de-identified subject ID, COVID-19 status, age in years and sex. The prospective study material was composed of cDNA or gDNA derived from T cells, B-cell-depleted T cells, or PBMCs. Subjects who had been exposed to COVID-19, were actively infected with it, or had recovered from it provided the deeply sampled blood TCRbeta repertoires that made up the dataset. HLA class I and class II types, where available, came from metadata supplied by the sample provider rather than from assay-based typing. The samples were drawn from two sources: the first 160 participants of the ongoing ImmuneRACE study, and 1,200 or so subjects contributed by 6 global collaborators. The repertoires were released in a freely available public database intended as a resource for research on the immune response to SARS-CoV-2. Study-wide conclusions, independent of this receptor: Clinical and demographic metadata were provided uncurated, with the amount varying by source and participant.

The immunoSEQ Assay, a bias-controlled multiplex PCR, was used to amplify TCRbeta CDR3 regions from genomic DNA. The study's processing was this. Within the assay, amplification of reference gene primers was used to estimate how many nucleated cells each sample contained. Sequence reads were collapsed and filtered to measure the absolute abundance of every unique TCRbeta CDR3 rearrangement. For each sample, productive Simpson clonality was calculated as the square root of Simpson's diversity index over productive rearrangements. TCRdb took over this immuneACCESS table, retaining in-frame rearrangements with V and J assigned. Such tables are incomplete; in checked studies, under half of the missing clones stem from an unresolved V gene, and the remainder is unexplained. V, J and clone size are those of that table, while D and trimming were read from the DNA. Recorded for this sample are 200,000 to 250,000 clones; about 92% of them occurred a single time. The ten largest clones add up to approximately 1.2% of the sample.

The CDR3 spans 15 residues, from the cysteine through the phenylalanine. Of all the DNA, just the CDR3 is kept, 45 bases in frame from base 1. For CDR1 and CDR2, the germline V gene lists ENHRY and SYGVKD. From V the trimming removes 4 bases and from J it removes 5 bases, while the gene matches leave 8 bases of the junction unaccounted for. In this sample, this clone turned up a few times. Its recognized antigen is unknown. Per-base qualities were not stored, and no clone one base away is much larger. Each collaborating institution followed its own protocols to collect whole blood in K2EDTA tubes. For TCRbeta analysis, collaborators shipped samples as frozen whole blood, isolated PBMCs, or DNA extracted from either of those sample types.

Source material: peripheral blood. The clonotype was recovered from a man younger than 40 with acute or convalescent COVID-19. The rearrangement joined TRBV10-3 to TRBJ2-7; the central 10 bases match TRBD2. The sequenced DNA: TGTGCCATCAGTGGGATAGCGGGAGGTGTTAACGAGCAGTACTTC. Its translation is CAISGIAGGVNEQYF.